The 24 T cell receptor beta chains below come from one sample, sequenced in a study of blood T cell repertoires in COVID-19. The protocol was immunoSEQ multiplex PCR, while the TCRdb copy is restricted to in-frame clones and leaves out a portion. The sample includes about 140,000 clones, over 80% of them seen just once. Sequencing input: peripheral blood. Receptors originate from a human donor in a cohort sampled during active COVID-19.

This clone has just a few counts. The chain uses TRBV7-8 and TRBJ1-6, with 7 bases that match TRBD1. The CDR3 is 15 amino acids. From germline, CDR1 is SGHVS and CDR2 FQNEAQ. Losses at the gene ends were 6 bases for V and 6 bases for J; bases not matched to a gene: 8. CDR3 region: CASRKPGQRNSPLHF. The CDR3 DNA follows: TGTGCCAGCAGAAAACCGGGACAGCGTAATTCACCCCTCCACTTT.

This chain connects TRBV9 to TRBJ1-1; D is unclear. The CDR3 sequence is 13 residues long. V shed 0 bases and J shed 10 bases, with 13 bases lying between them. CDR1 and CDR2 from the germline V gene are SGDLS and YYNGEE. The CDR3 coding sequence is TGTGCCAGCAGCGTAGTGGAGGACCCCCTAGCTTTCTTT. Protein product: CASSVVEDPLAFF.

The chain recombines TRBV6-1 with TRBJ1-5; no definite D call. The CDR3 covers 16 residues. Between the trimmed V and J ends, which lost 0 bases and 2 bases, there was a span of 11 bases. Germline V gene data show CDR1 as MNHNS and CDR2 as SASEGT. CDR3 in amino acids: CASSEAHGIGNQPQHF. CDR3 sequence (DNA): TGTGCCAGCAGTGAAGCGCACGGGATCGGCAATCAGCCCCAGCATTTT.

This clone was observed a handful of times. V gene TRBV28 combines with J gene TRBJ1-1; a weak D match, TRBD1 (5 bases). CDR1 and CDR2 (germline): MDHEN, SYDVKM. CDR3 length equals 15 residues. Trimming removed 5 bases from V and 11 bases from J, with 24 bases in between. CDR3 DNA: TGTGCCAGCAGTCGGCCACCAGGGATCTCAGGGTCCGCTTTCTTT. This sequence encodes CASSRPPGISGSAFF.

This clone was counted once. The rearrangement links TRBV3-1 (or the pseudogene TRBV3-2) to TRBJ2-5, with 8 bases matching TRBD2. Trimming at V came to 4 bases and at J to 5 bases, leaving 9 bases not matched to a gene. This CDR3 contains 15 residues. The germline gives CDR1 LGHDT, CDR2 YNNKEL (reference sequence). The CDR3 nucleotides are TGTGCCAGCAGCCCCCCGGGACTAGTAAGGGAGACCCAGTACTTC. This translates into CASSPPGLVRETQYF.

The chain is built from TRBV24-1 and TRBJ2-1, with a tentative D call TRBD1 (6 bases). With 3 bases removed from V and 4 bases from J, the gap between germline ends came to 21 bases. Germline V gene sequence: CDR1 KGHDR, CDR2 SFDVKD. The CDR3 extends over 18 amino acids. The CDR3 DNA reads TGTGCCACCAGTGATGATGCCCCGACAGGAATCAATTACAATGAGCAGTTCTTC. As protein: CATSDDAPTGINYNEQFF.

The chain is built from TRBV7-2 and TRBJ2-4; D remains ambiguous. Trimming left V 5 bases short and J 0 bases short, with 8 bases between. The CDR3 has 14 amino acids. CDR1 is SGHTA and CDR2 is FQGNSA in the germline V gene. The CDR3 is CASSKLLAKNIQYF. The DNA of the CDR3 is TGTGCCAGCAGCAAACTCCTAGCCAAAAACATTCAGTACTTC.

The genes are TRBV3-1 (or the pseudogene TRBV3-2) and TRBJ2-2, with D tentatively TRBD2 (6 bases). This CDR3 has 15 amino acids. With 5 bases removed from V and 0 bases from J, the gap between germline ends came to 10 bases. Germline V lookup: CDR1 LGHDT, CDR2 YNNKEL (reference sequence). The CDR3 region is CASSMLASNTGELFF. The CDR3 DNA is TGTGCCAGCAGCATGCTAGCGTCGAACACCGGGGAGCTGTTTTTT.

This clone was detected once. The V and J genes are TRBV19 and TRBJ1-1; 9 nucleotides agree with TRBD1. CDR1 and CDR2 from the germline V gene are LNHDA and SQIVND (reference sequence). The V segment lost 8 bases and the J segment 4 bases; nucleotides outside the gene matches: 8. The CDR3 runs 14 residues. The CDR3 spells CASRVTGGGTEAFF. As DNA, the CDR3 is TGTGCCAGTCGGGTAACAGGGGGCGGCACTGAAGCTTTCTTT.

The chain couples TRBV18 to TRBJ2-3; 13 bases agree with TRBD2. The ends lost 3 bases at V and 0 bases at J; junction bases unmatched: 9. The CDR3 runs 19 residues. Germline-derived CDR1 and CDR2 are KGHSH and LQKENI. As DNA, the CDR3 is TGTGCCAGCTCACCCGGACTAGCGGGAGCTCTTACTAGCACAGATACGCAGTATTTT. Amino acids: CASSPGLAGALTSTDTQYF.

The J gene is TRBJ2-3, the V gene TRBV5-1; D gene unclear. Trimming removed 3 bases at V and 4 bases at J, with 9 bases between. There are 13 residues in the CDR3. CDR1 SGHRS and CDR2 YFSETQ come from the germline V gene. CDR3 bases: TGCGCCAGCAGCTCCGTATTCGCAGATACGCAGTATTTT. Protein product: CASSSVFADTQYF.

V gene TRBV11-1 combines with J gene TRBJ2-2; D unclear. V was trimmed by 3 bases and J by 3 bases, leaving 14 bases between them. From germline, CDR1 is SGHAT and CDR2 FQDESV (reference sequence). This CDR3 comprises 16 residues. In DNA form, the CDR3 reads TGTGCCAGCAGCTTTGTCACCGACCGGGACACCGGGGAGCTGTTTTTT. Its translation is CASSFVTDRDTGELFF.

CDR3 DNA: TGTGCCAGCAGCCAAGGAGGCAATCAGCCCCAGCATTTT. Its protein product is CASSQGGNQPQHF. The chain employs TRBV3-1 (or the pseudogene TRBV3-2) and TRBJ1-5; no definite D call. Germline-derived CDR1 and CDR2 are LGHDT and YNNKEL (reference sequence). CDR3 size: 13 residues. The ends were cut back, 1 base at V and 2 bases at J, with 3 bases in the middle.

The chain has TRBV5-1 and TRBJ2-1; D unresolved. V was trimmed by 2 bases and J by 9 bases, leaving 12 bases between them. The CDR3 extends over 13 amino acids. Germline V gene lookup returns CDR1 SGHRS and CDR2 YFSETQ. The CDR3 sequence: CASSFLFSSEQFF. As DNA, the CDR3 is TGCGCCAGCAGCTTCCTCTTTTCGAGTGAGCAGTTCTTC.

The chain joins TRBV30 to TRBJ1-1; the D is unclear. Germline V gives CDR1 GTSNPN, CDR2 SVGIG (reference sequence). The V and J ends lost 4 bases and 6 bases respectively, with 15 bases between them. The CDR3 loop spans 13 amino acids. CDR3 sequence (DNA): TGTGCCTGGAACCAGAGGGTGGAGGCTGAAGCTTTCTTT. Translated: CAWNQRVEAEAFF.

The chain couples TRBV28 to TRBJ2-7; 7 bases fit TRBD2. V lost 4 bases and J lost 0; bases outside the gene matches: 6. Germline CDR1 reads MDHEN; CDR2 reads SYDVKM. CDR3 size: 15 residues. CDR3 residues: CASSSPRGSSYEQYF. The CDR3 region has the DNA TGTGCCAGCAGTTCTCCACGCGGGAGCTCCTACGAGCAGTACTTC. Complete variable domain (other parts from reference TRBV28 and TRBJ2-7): DVKVTQSSRYLVKRTGEKVFLECVQDMDHENMFWYRQDPGLGLRLIYFSYDVKMKEKGDIPEGYSVSREKKERFSLILESASTNQTSMYLCASSSPRGSSYEQYFGPGTRLTVT.

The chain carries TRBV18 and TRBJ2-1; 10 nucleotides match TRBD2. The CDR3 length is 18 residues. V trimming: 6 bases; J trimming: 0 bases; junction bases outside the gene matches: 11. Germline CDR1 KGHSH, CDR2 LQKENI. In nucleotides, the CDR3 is TGTGCCAGCTCCTCATTGGCTAGCGGGAGTCTCTCCTACAATGAGCAGTTCTTC. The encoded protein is CASSSLASGSLSYNEQFF. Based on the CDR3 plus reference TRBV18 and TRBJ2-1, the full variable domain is NAGVMQNPRHLVRRRGQEARLRCSPMKGHSHVYWYRQLPEEGLKFMVYLQKENIIDESGMPKERFSAEFPKEGPSILRIQQVVRGDSAAYFCASSSLASGSLSYNEQFFGPGTRLTVL.

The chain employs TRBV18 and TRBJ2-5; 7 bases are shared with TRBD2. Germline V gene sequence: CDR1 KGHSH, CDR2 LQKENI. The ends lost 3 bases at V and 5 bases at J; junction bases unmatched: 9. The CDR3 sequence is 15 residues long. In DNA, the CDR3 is TGTGCCAGCTCACCCTACGCTAGCGGCGCGGAGACCCAGTACTTC. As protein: CASSPYASGAETQYF. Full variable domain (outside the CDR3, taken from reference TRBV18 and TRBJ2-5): NAGVMQNPRHLVRRRGQEARLRCSPMKGHSHVYWYRQLPEEGLKFMVYLQKENIIDESGMPKERFSAEFPKEGPSILRIQQVVRGDSAAYFCASSPYASGAETQYFGPGTRLLVL.

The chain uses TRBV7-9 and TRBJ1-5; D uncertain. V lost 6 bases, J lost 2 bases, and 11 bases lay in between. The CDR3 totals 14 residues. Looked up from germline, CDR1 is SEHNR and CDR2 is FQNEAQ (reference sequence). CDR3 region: CASSSTGGNQPQHF. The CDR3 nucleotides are TGTGCCAGCAGTTCAACCGGGGGCAATCAGCCCCAGCATTTT.

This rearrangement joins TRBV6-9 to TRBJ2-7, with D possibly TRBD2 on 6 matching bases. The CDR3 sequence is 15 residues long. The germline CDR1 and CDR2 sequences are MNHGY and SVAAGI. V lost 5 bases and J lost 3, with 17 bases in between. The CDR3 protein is CASSTRTTQGYEQYF. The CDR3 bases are TGTGCCAGCAGTACCCGGACTACCCAGGGCTACGAGCAGTACTTC.

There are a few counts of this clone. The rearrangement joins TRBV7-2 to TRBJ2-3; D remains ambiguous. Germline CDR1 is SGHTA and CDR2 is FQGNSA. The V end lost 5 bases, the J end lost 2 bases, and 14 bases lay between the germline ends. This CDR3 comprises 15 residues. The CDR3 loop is CASSKEAFFTDTQYF. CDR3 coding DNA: TGTGCCAGCAGCAAAGAGGCCTTTTTCACAGATACGCAGTATTTT.

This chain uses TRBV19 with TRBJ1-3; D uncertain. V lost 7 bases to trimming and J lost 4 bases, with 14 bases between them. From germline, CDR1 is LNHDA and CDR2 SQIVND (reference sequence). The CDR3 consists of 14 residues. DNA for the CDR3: TGTGCCAGTAACGGACGGGGAAAAGGAAACACCATATATTTT. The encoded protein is CASNGRGKGNTIYF. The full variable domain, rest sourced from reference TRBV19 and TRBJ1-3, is DGGITQSPKYLFRKEGQNVTLSCEQNLNHDAMYWYRQDPGQGLRLIYYSQIVNDFQKGDIAEGYSVSREKKESFPLTVTSAQKNPTAFYLCASNGRGKGNTIYFGEGSWLTVV.

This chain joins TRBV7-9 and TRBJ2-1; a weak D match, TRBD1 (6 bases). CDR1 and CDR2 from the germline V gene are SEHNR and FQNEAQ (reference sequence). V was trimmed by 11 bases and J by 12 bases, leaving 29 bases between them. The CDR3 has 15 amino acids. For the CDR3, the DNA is TGTGCCGCCCCCCCTCTACAGGGTGGCCACGTTTGGCAGTTCTTC. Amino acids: CAAPPLQGGHVWQFF. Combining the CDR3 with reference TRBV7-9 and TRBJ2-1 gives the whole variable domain DTGVSQNPRHKITKRGQNVTFRCDPISEHNRLYWYRQTLGQGPEFLTYFQNEAQLEKSRLLSDRFSAERPKGSFSTLEIQRTEQGDSAMYLCAAPPLQGGHVWQFFGPGTRLTVL.

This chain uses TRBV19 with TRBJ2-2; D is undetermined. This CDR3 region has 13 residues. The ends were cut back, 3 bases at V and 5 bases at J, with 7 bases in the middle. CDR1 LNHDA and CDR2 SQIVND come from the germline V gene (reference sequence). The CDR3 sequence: CASSIQVTGELFF. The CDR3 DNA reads TGTGCCAGTAGTATTCAGGTGACCGGGGAGCTGTTTTTT.